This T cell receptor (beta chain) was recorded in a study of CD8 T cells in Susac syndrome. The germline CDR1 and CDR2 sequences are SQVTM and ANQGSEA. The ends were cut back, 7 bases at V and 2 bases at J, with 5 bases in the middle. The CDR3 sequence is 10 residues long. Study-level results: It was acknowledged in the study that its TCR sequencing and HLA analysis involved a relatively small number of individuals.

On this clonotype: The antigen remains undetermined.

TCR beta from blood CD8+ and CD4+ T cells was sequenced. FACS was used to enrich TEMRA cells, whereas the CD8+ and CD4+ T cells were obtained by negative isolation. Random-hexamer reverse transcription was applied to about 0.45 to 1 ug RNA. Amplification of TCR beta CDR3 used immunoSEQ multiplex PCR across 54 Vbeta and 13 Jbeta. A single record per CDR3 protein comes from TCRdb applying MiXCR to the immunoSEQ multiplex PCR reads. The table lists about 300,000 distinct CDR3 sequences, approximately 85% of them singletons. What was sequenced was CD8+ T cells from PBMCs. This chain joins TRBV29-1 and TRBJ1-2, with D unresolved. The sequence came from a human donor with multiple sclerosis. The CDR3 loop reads CSARNYGYTF. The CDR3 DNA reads TGCAGCGCTCGGAACTATGGCTACACCTTC.